Sequencing of this TCR beta chain was carried out in a study of T cells in women clearing cervical HPV infection. Assay used: immunoSEQ multiplex PCR; TCRdb lists only in-frame clones, some missing. Here the sample table reports some 20,000 clones. General study findings and limits: Effector/memory and HPV-specific T cells were not isolated, and association timing is unknown. CIN3+ cases had significantly higher TCR richness than controls; evenness did not differ.

Regarding this clone: The target antigen is unknown.

The material sequenced was blood buffy coat. This TCR came from a woman between 18 and 70 years old with a cervical HPV16 infection that either progressed to CIN3+ or cleared (not recorded which).

Partial CDR3 DNA: TGTGCCAGCTCACCAATAGGGGATTCCTACGAC. Translation gives CASSPIGDSYD. The CDR3 in its entirety is CASSPIGDSYDYTF. V usage is TRBV18 and J usage is TRBJ1-2; tentative D call: TRBD1 (5 bases). The read halts 3 residues ahead of the CDR3 end, with the missing end drawn from the germline J gene. Germline V gives CDR1 KGHSH, CDR2 LQKENI. The length of the CDR3 is 14 residues. Based on the CDR3 plus reference TRBV18 and TRBJ1-2, the full variable domain is NAGVMQNPRHLVRRRGQEARLRCSPMKGHSHVYWYRQLPEEGLKFMVYLQKENIIDESGMPKERFSAEFPKEGPSILRIQQVVRGDSAAYFCASSPIGDSYDYTFGSGTRLTVV.